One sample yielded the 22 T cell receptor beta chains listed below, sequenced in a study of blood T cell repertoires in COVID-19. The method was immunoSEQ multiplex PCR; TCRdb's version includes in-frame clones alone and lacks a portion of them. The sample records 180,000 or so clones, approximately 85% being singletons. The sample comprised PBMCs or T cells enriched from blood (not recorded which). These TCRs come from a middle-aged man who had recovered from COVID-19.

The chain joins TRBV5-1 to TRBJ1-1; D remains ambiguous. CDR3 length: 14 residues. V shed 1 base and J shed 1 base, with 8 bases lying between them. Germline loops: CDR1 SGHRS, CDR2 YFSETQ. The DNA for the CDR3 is TGCGCCAGCAGCTTGAGTAGGAGGAACACTGAAGCTTTCTTT. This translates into CASSLSRRNTEAFF.

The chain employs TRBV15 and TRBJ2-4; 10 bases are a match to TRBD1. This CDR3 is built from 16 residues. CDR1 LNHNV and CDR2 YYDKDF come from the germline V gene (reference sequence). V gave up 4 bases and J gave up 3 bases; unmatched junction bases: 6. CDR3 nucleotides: TGTGCCACCAGCACCCGGACAGGGGGAAGCAAAAACATTCAGTACTTC. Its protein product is CATSTRTGGSKNIQYF.

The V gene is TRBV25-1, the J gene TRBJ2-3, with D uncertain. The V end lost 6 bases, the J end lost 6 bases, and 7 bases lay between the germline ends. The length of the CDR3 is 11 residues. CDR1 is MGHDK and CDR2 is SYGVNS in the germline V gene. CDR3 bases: TGTGCCAGCAGGTCAGTGGATACGCAGTATTTT. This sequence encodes CASRSVDTQYF.

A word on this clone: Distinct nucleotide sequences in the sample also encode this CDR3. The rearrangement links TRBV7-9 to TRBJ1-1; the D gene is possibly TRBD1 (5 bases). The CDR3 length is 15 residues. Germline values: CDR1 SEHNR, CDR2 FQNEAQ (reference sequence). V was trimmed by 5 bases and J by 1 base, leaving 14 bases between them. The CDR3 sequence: CASSPRGLRNTEAFF. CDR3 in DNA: TGTGCCAGCAGCCCTCGGGGACTAAGGAACACTGAAGCTTTCTTT.

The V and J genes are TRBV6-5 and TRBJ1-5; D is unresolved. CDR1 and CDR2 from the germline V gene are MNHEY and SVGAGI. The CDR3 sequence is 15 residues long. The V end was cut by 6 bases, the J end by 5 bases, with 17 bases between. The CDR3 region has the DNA TGTGCCAGCAGCTTGGGTCCCGGGGTCGATCAGCCCCAGCATTTT. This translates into CASSLGPGVDQPQHF.

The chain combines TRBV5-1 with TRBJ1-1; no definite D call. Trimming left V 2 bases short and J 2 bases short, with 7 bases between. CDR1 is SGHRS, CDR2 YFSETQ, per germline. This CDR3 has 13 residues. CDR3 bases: TGCGCCAGCAGCTTCGTCCTCAACACTGAAGCTTTCTTT. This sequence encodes CASSFVLNTEAFF.

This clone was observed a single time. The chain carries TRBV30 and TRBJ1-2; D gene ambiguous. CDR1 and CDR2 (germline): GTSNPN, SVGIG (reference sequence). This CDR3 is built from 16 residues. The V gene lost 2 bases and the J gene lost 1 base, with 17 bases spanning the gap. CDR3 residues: CAWSLLGSDINYGYTF. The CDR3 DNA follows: TGTGCCTGGAGTTTACTGGGTTCCGACATTAACTATGGCTACACCTTC.

The CDR3 region has the DNA TGTGCCAGCAGTTTAGACAGTAAATACGAGCAGTACTTC. Its protein product is CASSLDSKYEQYF. The rearrangement uses TRBV28 and TRBJ2-7, with D possibly TRBD1 on 5 matching bases. Trimming took off 2 bases at V and 4 bases at J, with 9 bases between the two ends. The CDR3 totals 13 residues. CDR1 MDHEN and CDR2 SYDVKM come from the germline V gene.

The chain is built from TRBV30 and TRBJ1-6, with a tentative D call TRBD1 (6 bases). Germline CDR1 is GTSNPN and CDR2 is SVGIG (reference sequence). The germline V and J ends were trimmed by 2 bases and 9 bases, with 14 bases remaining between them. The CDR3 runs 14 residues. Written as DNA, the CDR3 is TGTGCCTGGAGTTCCCTCACAGGGAGTTCACCCCTCCACTTT. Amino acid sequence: CAWSSLTGSSPLHF. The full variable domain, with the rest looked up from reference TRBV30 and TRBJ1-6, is SQTIHQWPATLVQPVGSPLSLECTVEGTSNPNLYWYRQAAGRGLQLLFYSVGIGQISSEVPQNLSASRPQDRQFILSSKKLLLSDSGFYLCAWSSLTGSSPLHFGNGTRLTVT.

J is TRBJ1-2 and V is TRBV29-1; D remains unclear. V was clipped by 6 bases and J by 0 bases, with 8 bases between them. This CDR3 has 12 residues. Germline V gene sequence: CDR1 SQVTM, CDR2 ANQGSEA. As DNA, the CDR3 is TGCAGCGTCGCGCCCACTAACTATGGCTACACCTTC. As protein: CSVAPTNYGYTF. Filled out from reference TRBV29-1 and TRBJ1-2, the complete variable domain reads SAVISQKPSRDICQRGTSLTIQCQVDSQVTMMFWYRQQPGQSLTLIATANQGSEATYESGFVIDKFPISRPNLTFSTLTVSNMSPEDSSIYLCSVAPTNYGYTFGSGTRLTVV.

CDR3 coding DNA: TGTGCCAGCAGCTTAGGGGGGAGCTATGGCTACACCTTC. It is translated as CASSLGGSYGYTF. The chain employs TRBV7-3 and TRBJ1-2; perhaps TRBD1 as D (5 bases). The CDR3 sequence is 13 residues long. Deletions cut 2 bases from V and 4 bases from J, with 8 bases between. CDR1 and CDR2 (germline): SGHTA, FQGTGA. The full variable domain, completed using reference TRBV7-3 and TRBJ1-2, is GAGVSQTPSNKVTEKGKYVELRCDPISGHTALYWYRQSLGQGPEFLIYFQGTGAADDSGLPNDRFFAVRPEGSVSTLKIQRTERGDSAVYLCASSLGGSYGYTFGSGTRLTVV.

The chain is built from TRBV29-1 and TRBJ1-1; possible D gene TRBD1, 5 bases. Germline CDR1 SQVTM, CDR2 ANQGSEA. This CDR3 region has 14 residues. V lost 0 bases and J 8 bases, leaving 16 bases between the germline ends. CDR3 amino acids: CSVEDRRGLPEAFF. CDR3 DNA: TGCAGCGTTGAAGATCGGCGGGGGTTACCCGAAGCTTTCTTT.

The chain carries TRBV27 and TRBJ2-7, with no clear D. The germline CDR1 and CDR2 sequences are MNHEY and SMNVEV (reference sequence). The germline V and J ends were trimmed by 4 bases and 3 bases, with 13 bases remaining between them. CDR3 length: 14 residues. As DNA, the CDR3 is TGTGCCAGCAGTTCCAACAGACCATACTACGAGCAGTACTTC. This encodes CASSSNRPYYEQYF.

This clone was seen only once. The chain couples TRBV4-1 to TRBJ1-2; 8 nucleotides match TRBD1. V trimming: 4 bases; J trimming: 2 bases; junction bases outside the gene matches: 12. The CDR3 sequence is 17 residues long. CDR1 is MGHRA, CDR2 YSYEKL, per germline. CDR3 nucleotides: TGCGCCAGCAGCCCTACCCGGGGACAGGAATCGAACTATGGCTACACCTTC. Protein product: CASSPTRGQESNYGYTF.

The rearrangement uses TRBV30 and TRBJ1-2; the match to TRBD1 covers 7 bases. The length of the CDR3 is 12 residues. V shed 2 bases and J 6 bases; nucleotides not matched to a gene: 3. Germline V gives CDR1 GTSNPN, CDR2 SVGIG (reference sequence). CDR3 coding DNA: TGTGCCTGGAGTAGTACAGGGGATGGCTACACCTTC. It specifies CAWSSTGDGYTF.

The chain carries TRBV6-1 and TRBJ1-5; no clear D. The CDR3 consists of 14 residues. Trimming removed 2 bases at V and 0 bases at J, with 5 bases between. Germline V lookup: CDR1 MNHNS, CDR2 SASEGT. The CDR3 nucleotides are TGTGCCAGCAGTGAATCCTATAGCAATCAGCCCCAGCATTTT. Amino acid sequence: CASSESYSNQPQHF.

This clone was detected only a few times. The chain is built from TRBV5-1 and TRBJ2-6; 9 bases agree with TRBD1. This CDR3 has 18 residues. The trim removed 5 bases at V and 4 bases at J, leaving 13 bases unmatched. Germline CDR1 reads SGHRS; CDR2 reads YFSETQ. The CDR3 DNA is TGCGCCAGCAGTGCCCGGACAGGGGCTCCCGGCGGGGCCAACGTCCTGACTTTC. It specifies CASSARTGAPGGANVLTF.

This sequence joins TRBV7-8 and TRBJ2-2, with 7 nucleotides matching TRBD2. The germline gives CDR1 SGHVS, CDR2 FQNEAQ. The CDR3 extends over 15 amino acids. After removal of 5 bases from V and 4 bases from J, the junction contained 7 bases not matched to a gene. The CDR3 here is CASSQSGGATGELFF. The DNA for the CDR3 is TGTGCCAGCAGCCAATCGGGGGGAGCCACCGGGGAGCTGTTTTTT.

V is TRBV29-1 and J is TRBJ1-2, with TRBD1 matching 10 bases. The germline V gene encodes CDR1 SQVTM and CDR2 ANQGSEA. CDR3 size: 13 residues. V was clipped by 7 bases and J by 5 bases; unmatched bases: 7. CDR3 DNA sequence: TGCAGCGCCCCGGGGACAGGGGAGTATGGCTACACCTTC. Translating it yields CSAPGTGEYGYTF.

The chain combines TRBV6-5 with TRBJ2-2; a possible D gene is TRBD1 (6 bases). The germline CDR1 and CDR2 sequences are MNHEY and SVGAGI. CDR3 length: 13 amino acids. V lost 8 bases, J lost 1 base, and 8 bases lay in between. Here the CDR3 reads CASWGQNTGELFF. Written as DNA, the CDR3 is TGTGCCAGCTGGGGACAGAACACCGGGGAGCTGTTTTTT.

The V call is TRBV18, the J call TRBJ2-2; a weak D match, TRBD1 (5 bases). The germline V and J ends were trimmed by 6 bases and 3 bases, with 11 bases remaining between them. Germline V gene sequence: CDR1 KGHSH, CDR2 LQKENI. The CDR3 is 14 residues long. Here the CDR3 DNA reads TGTGCCAGCTCGGGGCGCAGAGACACCGGGGAGCTGTTTTTT. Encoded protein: CASSGRRDTGELFF.

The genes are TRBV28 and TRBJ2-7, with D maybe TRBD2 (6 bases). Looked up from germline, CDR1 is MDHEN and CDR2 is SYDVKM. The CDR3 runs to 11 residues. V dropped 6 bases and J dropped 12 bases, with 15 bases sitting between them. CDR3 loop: CASSPSRGMYF. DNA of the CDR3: TGTGCCAGCAGCCCCAGTCGGGGGATGTACTTC.